This T cell receptor (beta chain) was recovered during a study of blood T cell repertoires in COVID-19. Across the study: The samples span acute and convalescent COVID-19 from the United States, Italy and Spain.

In terms of age and location, participants ranged from about 18 to 89 years and lived in under 30 US areas. Cohort assignment relied on participant-reported clinical history. Using immunoSEQ multiplex PCR, the repertoire was profiled, and TCRdb retains in-frame clones only, with some absent. The sample lists more than 300,000 clones, more than 75% occurring once. The CDR3 is made up of 15 amino acids. In germline, CDR1 is MNHEY, CDR2 SVGAGI. The V and J ends lost 6 bases and 6 bases, in that order; junction bases with no gene match: 11. This clonotype was sampled from a woman aged 18-29 years who had recovered from COVID-19. The rearrangement joins TRBV6-5 to TRBJ2-7; 10 bases are shared with TRBD2. The sequencing sample was made of PBMCs or T cells enriched from blood (not recorded which). CDR3 sequence: CASREILAGWSEQYF. CDR3 in DNA: TGTGCCAGCAGGGAGATACTAGCGGGGTGGAGCGAGCAGTACTTC.